This T cell receptor (beta chain) was sequenced for a study of T cell responses to AZD1222 COVID-19 vaccine. Comments on this clone: Its matching antigen is unknown.

The V gene's germline CDR1 is SGDLS and CDR2 YYNGEE. V trimming: 3 bases; J trimming: 8 bases; junction bases outside the gene matches: 10. The CDR3 totals 15 residues. Data came from immunoSEQ multiplex PCR; TCRdb stores just in-frame clones and leaves some out. Seen here are 90,000 to 100,000 clones, about 90% observed once, and the top ten hold about a sixth. Whole-study results and caveats: The donors showed a predominance of white British ancestry and of females, with possible underestimation of clonal diversity. Repertoire collection took place solely once the T cell response had peaked.

The V and J genes are TRBV9 and TRBJ2-1; 8 nucleotides match TRBD1. This TCR came from an adult who received the AZD1222 COVID-19 vaccine. Sequences were derived from peripheral blood, sampled 28 days after the second AZD1222 dose. CDR3 sequence: CASSAQTDRDHEQFF. The CDR3 region has the DNA TGTGCCAGCAGCGCCCAAACGGACAGGGACCATGAGCAGTTCTTC. Full variable domain (rest looked up from reference TRBV9 and TRBJ2-1): DSGVTQTPKHLITATGQRVTLRCSPRSGDLSVYWYQQSLDQGLQFLIQYYNGEERAKGNILERFSAQQFPDLHSELNLSSLELGDSALYFCASSAQTDRDHEQFFGPGTRLTVL.